Presented here are 25 T cell receptor beta chains from one specimen sequenced in a study of vaccination and CD4 T cells after COVID-19. Regarding treatment: roughly 11-day PBMC culture with coronavirus spike peptide pools or control peptides (ViraFEST assay). CD4+ T cells that had been cultured provided DNA sequenced with the Oncomine TCR Beta short-read assay. MiXCR, applied by TCRdb to the PCR reads, yields one record per CDR3 protein. The sample records about 12,000 distinct CDR3 sequences, roughly 36% being singletons. Antigens for these TCRs are unknown. The sequenced sample consisted of cultured CD4+ T cells from blood. The receptors here all came from a human donor with COVID-19.

This clonotype was observed a handful of times. This chain links TRBV27 with TRBJ2-1, with 9 bases identical to TRBD2. This CDR3 region has 16 residues. CDR1 MNHEY and CDR2 SMNVEV come from the germline V gene (reference sequence). Unmatched junction bases numbered 3, after V lost 3 bases and J lost 0 bases. In DNA form, the CDR3 reads TGTGCCAGCAGTTTTGGGCGGGGGGGCTCCTACAATGAGCAGTTCTTC. Its protein product is CASSFGRGGSYNEQFF.

Only a few counts were recorded for this clonotype. The rearrangement joins TRBV20-1 to TRBJ2-5, with D tentatively TRBD1 (6 bases). Germline V gene lookup returns CDR1 DFQATT and CDR2 SNEGSKA (reference sequence). CDR3 length equals 14 residues. V was trimmed by 0 bases and J by 4 bases, leaving 12 bases between them. The DNA for the CDR3 is TGCAGTGCTAGAGACGGACAGTTGCGAGAGACCCAGTACTTC. This codes for CSARDGQLRETQYF.

V gene TRBV5-1 combines with J gene TRBJ1-2, with D unresolved. With 0 bases removed from V and 7 bases from J, the gap between germline ends came to 10 bases. Germline CDR1 SGHRS, CDR2 YFSETQ. The CDR3 extends over 13 amino acids. This chain's CDR3 is CASSLEGRLGYTF. Here the CDR3 DNA reads TGCGCCAGCAGCTTGGAGGGTAGGCTTGGCTACACCTTC. Looking up the rest from reference TRBV5-1 and TRBJ1-2 gives the full variable domain: KAGVTQTPRYLIKTRGQQVTLSCSPISGHRSVSWYQQTPGQGLQFLFEYFSETQRNKGNFPGRFSGRQFSNSRSEMNVSTLELGDSALYLCASSLEGRLGYTFGSGTRLTVV.

This clonotype was counted between two and nine times. The chain has TRBV24-1 and TRBJ1-1; 8 nucleotides align to TRBD1. Germline lookup yields CDR1 KGHDR and CDR2 SFDVKD. The V segment lost 9 bases and the J segment 10 bases; nucleotides outside the gene matches: 9. This CDR3 contains 12 residues. Here the CDR3 reads CATHSGQGRAFF. For the CDR3, the DNA is TGTGCCACCCATAGTGGACAGGGAAGAGCTTTCTTT.

This clonotype was counted only a few times. The chain has TRBV11-3 and TRBJ1-4; a possible D gene is TRBD1 (6 bases). The germline V gene encodes CDR1 SGHNT and CDR2 YENEEA. Trimming pared 5 bases from V and 5 bases from J, leaving 9 bases between. The CDR3 is 13 amino acids. The CDR3 protein is CASSPGQNEKLFF. CDR3 nucleotide sequence: TGTGCCAGCAGCCCCGGACAGAATGAAAAACTGTTTTTT.

CDR3 protein: CASSEQYTGELFF. Written as DNA, the CDR3 is TGTGCCAGCAGTGAACAGTACACCGGGGAGCTGTTTTTT. V usage is TRBV6-1 and J usage is TRBJ2-2; no definite D call. V lost 2 bases to trimming and J lost 3 bases, with 4 bases between them. The V gene's germline CDR1 is MNHNS and CDR2 SASEGT. The CDR3 covers 13 residues.

This clonotype was seen only a few times. The chain recombines TRBV6-1 with TRBJ1-4; D possibly corresponds to TRBD1 (5 bases). The germline gives CDR1 MNHNS, CDR2 SASEGT. The V end was cut by 7 bases, the J end by 5 bases, with 14 bases between. This CDR3 spans 14 amino acids. The CDR3 sequence: CASKQTWGNEKLFF. The CDR3 DNA reads TGTGCCAGCAAACAAACGTGGGGGAATGAAAAACTGTTTTTT.

J is TRBJ1-5 and V is TRBV6-1; D is perhaps TRBD1 (6 bases). Germline lookup yields CDR1 MNHNS and CDR2 SASEGT. V was cut by 6 bases and J by 5 bases, with 17 bases left in between. CDR3 length: 15 amino acids. CDR3 loop: CASRLQGPGDQPQHF. CDR3 bases: TGTGCCAGCAGGCTACAGGGACCCGGTGATCAGCCCCAGCATTTT.

The gene calls are TRBV7-3 and TRBJ2-3, with D unresolved. Germline V lookup: CDR1 SGHTA, CDR2 FQGTGA. The CDR3 consists of 15 residues. The germline V and J ends were trimmed by 4 bases and 4 bases, with 15 bases remaining between them. The DNA of the CDR3 is TGTGCCAGCAGCTCCGAGCCCGTTCCGGCAGATACGCAGTATTTT. Encoded protein: CASSSEPVPADTQYF.

This clonotype showed up just a few times. This sequence joins TRBV6-2 or TRBV6-3 and TRBJ1-1; possible D gene TRBD1, 5 bases. Between the trimmed V and J ends, which lost 11 bases and 0 bases, there was a span of 13 bases. Germline lookup yields CDR1 MNHEY and CDR2 SVGEGT. CDR3 length equals 13 residues. The CDR3: CACYRTMNTEAFF. CDR3 in DNA: TGTGCCTGCTACAGGACCATGAACACTGAAGCTTTCTTT.

This clonotype is medium-sized (0.01 to 0.1%) in the sample. This rearrangement joins TRBV6-1 to TRBJ1-5; tentative D call: TRBD1 (6 bases). Trimming shortened V by 1 base and J by 3 bases, and 16 bases separated the two germline ends. The CDR3 length is 17 residues. The germline CDR1 and CDR2 sequences are MNHNS and SASEGT. The DNA for the CDR3 is TGTGCCAGCAGTGAAGACCCCTACAGGGAACTCAATCAGCCCCAGCATTTT. This sequence encodes CASSEDPYRELNQPQHF.

In its sample, this clonotype was seen a few times. The chain uses TRBV6-1 and TRBJ2-2; no clear D gene. Germline CDR1 is MNHNS and CDR2 is SASEGT. This CDR3 has 11 amino acids. V was shortened by 3 bases and J by 9 bases, with 5 bases between the two germline ends. The CDR3: CASSDPWELFF. CDR3 DNA sequence: TGTGCCAGCAGTGATCCCTGGGAGCTGTTTTTT.

The chain recombines TRBV7-2 with TRBJ1-5; a weak D match, TRBD1 (5 bases). With 8 bases removed from V and 4 bases from J, the gap between germline ends came to 12 bases. Germline values: CDR1 SGHTA, CDR2 FQGNSA. The CDR3 covers 13 residues. The CDR3 DNA follows: TGTGCCAGCCGCGGGACGGGAAATCAGCCCCAGCATTTT. This encodes CASRGTGNQPQHF.

V and J are TRBV19 and TRBJ1-2; D is perhaps TRBD1 (6 bases). The CDR3 contains 16 residues. CDR1 is LNHDA, CDR2 SQIVND, per germline (reference sequence). The V end was cut by 5 bases, the J end by 2 bases, with 18 bases between. CDR3 protein: CASSSGSTGKNYGYTF. The DNA for the CDR3 is TGTGCCAGTAGTTCTGGGTCAACAGGGAAGAACTATGGCTACACCTTC.

The chain has TRBV4-1 and TRBJ1-6; 8 bases fit TRBD1. V lost 3 bases and J lost 10; bases outside the gene matches: 8. Germline CDR1 and CDR2: MGHRA and YSYEKL. The CDR3 covers 15 residues. The CDR3 protein is CASSQRQGADSPLHF. DNA of the CDR3: TGCGCCAGCAGCCAGAGGCAGGGGGCGGACTCACCCCTCCACTTT.

V and J are TRBV20-1 and TRBJ2-1; D is possibly TRBD2 (7 bases). The germline V gene encodes CDR1 DFQATT and CDR2 SNEGSKA (reference sequence). The CDR3 runs to 15 residues. V gave up 6 bases and J gave up 6 bases, with 21 bases separating them. In DNA, the CDR3 is TGCAGTGCGGCCTCTAGGAGGGGGGGCATCAATGAGCAGTTCTTC. Protein product: CSAASRRGGINEQFF.

Regarding this clonotype: Mismatch with germline at one junction end may stem from a read error. The rearrangement uses TRBV7-2 and TRBJ1-4; D is ambiguous. The germline gives CDR1 SGHTA, CDR2 FQGNSA. The CDR3 consists of 14 residues. This CDR3 reads CASSQDQWNEKLFF. CDR3 nucleotide sequence: TGCGCCAGCAGCCAGGACCAGTGGAATGAAAAACTGTTTTTT.

This clonotype was observed a handful of times. The chain uses TRBV7-9 and TRBJ2-3, with D hard to call. Germline CDR1 reads SEHNR; CDR2 reads FQNEAQ (reference sequence). This CDR3 has 14 amino acids. V lost 4 bases to trimming and J lost 0 bases, with 8 bases between them. The CDR3 DNA reads as TGTGCCAGCAGCTATGGTAAAAGCACAGATACGCAGTATTTT. Translated, it gives CASSYGKSTDTQYF.

This clonotype was counted a few times. At one end, the junction sequence differs from germline, possibly due to a read error. CDR3 sequence reads: CASSSRFLPNTEAFF. CDR3 DNA: TGTGCCAGCAGCTCGCGTTTCCTACCGAACACTGAAGCTTTCTTT. The chain has TRBV5-3 and TRBJ1-1; no reliable D call. TRBV5-3 is noted as an ORF with a role that remains uncertain. This CDR3 is 15 amino acids long.

The chain carries TRBV6-5 and TRBJ2-1; 12 bases fit TRBD2. There are 15 residues in the CDR3. Germline-derived CDR1 and CDR2 are MNHEY and SVGAGI. The junction had 2 bases not matched to a gene; V was cut back by 4 bases and J by 4 bases. DNA of the CDR3: TGTGCCAGCAGTTCACTAGCGGGGGGATACAATGAGCAGTTCTTC. This translates into CASSSLAGGYNEQFF.

The gene calls are TRBV19 and TRBJ1-2, with 9 bases lining up with TRBD1. CDR3 size: 14 residues. CDR1 LNHDA and CDR2 SQIVND come from the germline V gene (reference sequence). J lost 3 bases, V lost 4 bases, and 3 bases had no gene match. For the CDR3, the DNA is TGTGCCAGTAGTAGGAGGGACAGGGACTATGGCTACACCTTC. The encoded protein is CASSRRDRDYGYTF.

V gene TRBV5-5 combines with J gene TRBJ1-6; 8 nucleotides line up with TRBD1. From germline, CDR1 is SGHKS and CDR2 YYEKEE (reference sequence). Germline trimming cut 1 base from V and 7 bases from J; bases unmatched to any gene: 10. This CDR3 is built from 17 residues. The CDR3 sequence: CASSLSRQGSWNSPLHF. The CDR3 region has the DNA TGTGCCAGCAGCTTGAGTCGACAGGGGAGTTGGAATTCACCCCTCCACTTT.

A few counts support this clonotype. The V call is TRBV6-1, the J call TRBJ2-6, with 10 bases matching TRBD1. V trimming: 1 base; J trimming: 5 bases; junction bases outside the gene matches: 17. This CDR3 comprises 21 residues. From germline, CDR1 is MNHNS and CDR2 SASEGT. The CDR3 loop is CASSEGRWKGTGARRANVLTF. The DNA for the CDR3 is TGTGCCAGCAGTGAAGGCCGGTGGAAGGGGACAGGGGCCCGAAGGGCCAACGTCCTGACTTTC.

This clonotype was seen only a few times. The CDR3 nucleotides are TGTGCCAGCAAGACGACAGGGATCCCGGATACGCAGTATTTT. Translated: CASKTTGIPDTQYF. V usage is TRBV12-3 or TRBV12-4 and J usage is TRBJ2-3, with 7 bases lining up with TRBD1. CDR3 length equals 14 residues. With V trimmed by 7 bases and J by 6 bases, 10 bases remained unmatched.

The sample holds a few counts of this clonotype. The chain combines TRBV7-2 with TRBJ2-1; D possibly corresponds to TRBD2 (6 bases). CDR1 and CDR2 from the germline V gene are SGHTA and FQGNSA. The CDR3 has 13 residues. The ends were cut back, 2 bases at V and 9 bases at J, with 11 bases in the middle. The CDR3 sequence is CASSLSGRREQFF. CDR3 nucleotide sequence: TGTGCCAGCAGCTTATCAGGGAGGCGTGAGCAGTTCTTC.